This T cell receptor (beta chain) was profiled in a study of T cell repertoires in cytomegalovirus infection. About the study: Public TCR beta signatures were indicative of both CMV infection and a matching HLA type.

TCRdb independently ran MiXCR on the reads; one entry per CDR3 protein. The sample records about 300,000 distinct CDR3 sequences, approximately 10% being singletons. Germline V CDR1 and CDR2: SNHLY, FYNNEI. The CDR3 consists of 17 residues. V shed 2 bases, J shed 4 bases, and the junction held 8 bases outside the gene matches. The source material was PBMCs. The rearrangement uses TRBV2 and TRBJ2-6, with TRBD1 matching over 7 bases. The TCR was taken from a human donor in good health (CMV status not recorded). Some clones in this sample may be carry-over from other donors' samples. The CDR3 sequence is CASSERTGASGANVLTF. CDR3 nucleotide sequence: TGTGCCAGCAGTGAACGAACAGGGGCTTCGGGGGCCAACGTCCTGACTTTC.